This paragraph covers one T cell receptor (beta chain) sequence. This clone is identified as large (0.1 to 1%). Its specific antigen is unknown. Base qualities are not at hand, and no much larger clone is one base apart. The sample comes from a study of CD8+ T cells in alopecia areata (dated by TCRdb to the late 2010s). Turning to the overall study: High-throughput TCRbeta sequencing was used to examine T cell clonal expansion in alopecia areata in both the C3H/HeJ mouse model and human patients. Scalp tissue and sorted CD4+ and CD8+ peripheral blood T cells from patchy and totalis/universalis alopecia areata patients and from healthy controls were covered by human TCRbeta sequencing. Clonality in the scalp was compared among normal scalp (n=4), patchy alopecia areata scalp (n=8), and alopecia totalis/universalis scalp (n=8). RNA was extracted with the PAXgene miRNA kit for fixed scalp, the miRNeasy kit for PBMCs, and the RNeasy kit for mouse skin. TCRbeta CDR3 regions were amplified by immunoSEQ multiplex PCR with 35 Vbeta forward and 13 Jbeta reverse primers. Results the study describes overall, beyond this receptor: TCR sequences shared between patients were less clear than in mice, possibly partly because of HLA diversity in the patient population. Unlike mouse skin, which is dominated by gammadelta T cells, normal human skin has resident alphabeta T cells that are also sequenced, and this complicates analysis of the scalp TCR repertoire. Compared with normal scalp, lesional scalp, particularly in alopecia totalis/universalis, had higher clonality and more expanded CD8+ clones, which suggests antigenic drive.

Libraries were prepared through the immunoSEQ multiplex PCR assay. To provide template for TCR sequencing, every sample had RNA extracted and reverse transcribed into cDNA. First-strand cDNA was synthesized with SuperScript III using a 2:1 mix of oligo-dT and random hexamers. A synthetic immune receptor repertoire was used to gauge amplification bias, and whatever bias remained was removed computationally. The authors' analysis ran thus. Raw reads were preprocessed to remove errors, and CDR3 was defined by IMGT conventions from the conserved cysteine to phenylalanine. To get clonality, Shannon entropy was normalized by log2 of the number of productive unique TCRs and the result was subtracted from 1. Whether scalp clones were CD4 or CD8 was inferred by matching scalp TCRbeta sequences against CD4 and CD8 repertoires sorted from blood. Entries here come from immuneACCESS through TCRdb and include only in-frame sequences with V and J called. Some clones fail to appear in such tables; in the studies checked, an unresolved V gene covers under half of the shortfall, and the cause of the remainder is unknown. Clone size and V and J calls were adopted from that table, with D and trimming inferred from the DNA. Within this sample are roughly 120,000 clones, with over 60% of them counted one time only. The ten biggest clones cover around 3% of the sample.

The germline V and J ends show losses of 5 bases and 4 bases respectively, and no gene match explains 3 bases of the junction. From the germline V gene, CDR1 is MGHDK and CDR2 is SYGVNS. The CDR3 holds 14 amino acids from the cysteine to the phenylalanine. Just the 42-base CDR3 DNA is kept, in frame starting at base 1. PBMCs were separated by density centrifugation and stained for CD3, CD4 and CD8, after which CD4+ and CD8+ T cells were sorted on a FACSAria. Scalp biopsies and blood samples were obtained from unaffected controls. Recombination connected TRBV25-1 to TRBJ2-3; 10 middle bases align to TRBD1. The material sequenced was CD4+ T cells sorted from blood. This TCR was sampled from a human donor in good health. The nucleotides are TGTGCCAGCAGTCCGACAGGGGGCTCAGATACGCAGTATTTT. Translation gives CASSPTGGSDTQYF.